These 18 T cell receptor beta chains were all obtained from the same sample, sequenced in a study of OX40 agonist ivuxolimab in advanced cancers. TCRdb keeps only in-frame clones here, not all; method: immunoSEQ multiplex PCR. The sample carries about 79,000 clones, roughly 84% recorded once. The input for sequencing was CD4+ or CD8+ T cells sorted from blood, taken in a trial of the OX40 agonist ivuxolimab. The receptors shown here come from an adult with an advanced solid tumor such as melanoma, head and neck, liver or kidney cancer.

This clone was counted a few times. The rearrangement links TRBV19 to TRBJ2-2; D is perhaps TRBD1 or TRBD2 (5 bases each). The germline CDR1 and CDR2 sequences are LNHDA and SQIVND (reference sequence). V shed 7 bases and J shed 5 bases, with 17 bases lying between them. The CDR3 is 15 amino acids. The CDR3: CASKVGTERTGELFF. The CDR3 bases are TGTGCCAGTAAGGTAGGGACCGAGAGGACCGGGGAGCTGTTTTTT.

The CDR3, as DNA: TGTGCCAGCAGTTACGTCCAAAGCTCCTACGAGCAGTACTTC. Protein sequence: CASSYVQSSYEQYF. This rearrangement joins TRBV6-5 to TRBJ2-7; D is undetermined. The CDR3 extends over 14 amino acids. Germline CDR1 reads MNHEY; CDR2 reads SVGAGI. Trimming removed 2 bases at V and 0 bases at J, with 8 bases between.

CDR3 sequence reads: CASSPTDGEAFF. CDR3 DNA sequence: TGCGCCAGCAGCCCAACAGATGGTGAAGCTTTCTTT. The chain uses TRBV4-3 and TRBJ1-1; D uncertain. Germline V CDR1 and CDR2: LGHNA, YSLEER. V was shortened by 4 bases and J by 7 bases, with 10 bases between the two germline ends. The CDR3 is 12 amino acids.

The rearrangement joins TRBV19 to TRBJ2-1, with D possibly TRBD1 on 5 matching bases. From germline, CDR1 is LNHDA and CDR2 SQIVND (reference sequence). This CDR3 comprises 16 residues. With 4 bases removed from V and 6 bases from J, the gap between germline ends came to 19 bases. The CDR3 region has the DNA TGTGCCAGTAGTAGATCCGTACTTCTAGGGGTCAATGAGCAGTTCTTC. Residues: CASSRSVLLGVNEQFF.

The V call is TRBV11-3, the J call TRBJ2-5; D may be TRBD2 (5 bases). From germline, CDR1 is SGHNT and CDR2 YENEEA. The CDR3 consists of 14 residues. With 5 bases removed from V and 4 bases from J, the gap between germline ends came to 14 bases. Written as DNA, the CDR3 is TGTGCCAGCAGCCCTTCCGGGATCCCAGAGACCCAGTACTTC. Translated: CASSPSGIPETQYF.

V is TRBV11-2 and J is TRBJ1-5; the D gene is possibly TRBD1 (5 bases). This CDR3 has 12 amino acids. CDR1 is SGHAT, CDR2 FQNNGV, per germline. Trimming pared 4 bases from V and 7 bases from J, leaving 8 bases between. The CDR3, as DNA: TGTGCCAGCAGCTCAGGGAACCAGCCCCAGCATTTT. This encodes CASSSGNQPQHF.

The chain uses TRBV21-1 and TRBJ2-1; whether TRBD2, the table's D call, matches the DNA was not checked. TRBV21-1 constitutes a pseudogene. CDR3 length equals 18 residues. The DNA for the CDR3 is TGTGCCAGCAGCAAGGATCGATTTGTCGGAGGCTCCTACAATGAGCAGTTCTTC. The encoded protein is CASSKDRFVGGSYNEQFF.

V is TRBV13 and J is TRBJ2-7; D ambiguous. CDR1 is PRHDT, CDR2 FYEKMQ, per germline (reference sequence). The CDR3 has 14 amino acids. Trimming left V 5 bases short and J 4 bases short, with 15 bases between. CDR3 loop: CASSLPSSGYEQYF. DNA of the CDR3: TGTGCCAGCAGCCTCCCCTCTTCCGGGTACGAGCAGTACTTC.

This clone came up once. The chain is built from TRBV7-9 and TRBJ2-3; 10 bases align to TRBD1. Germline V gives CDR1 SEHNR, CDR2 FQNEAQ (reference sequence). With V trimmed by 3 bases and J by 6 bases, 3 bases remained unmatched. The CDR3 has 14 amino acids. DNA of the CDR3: TGTGCCAGCAGCTTCGGACAGGGGGTGGATACGCAGTATTTT. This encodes CASSFGQGVDTQYF.

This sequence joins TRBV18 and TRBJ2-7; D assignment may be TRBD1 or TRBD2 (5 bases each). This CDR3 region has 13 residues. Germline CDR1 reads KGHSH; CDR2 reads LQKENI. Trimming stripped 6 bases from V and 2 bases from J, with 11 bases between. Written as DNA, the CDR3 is TGTGCCAGCTCTCGGGACGGGGCCTACGAGCAGTACTTC. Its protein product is CASSRDGAYEQYF. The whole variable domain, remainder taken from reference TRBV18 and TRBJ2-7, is NAGVMQNPRHLVRRRGQEARLRCSPMKGHSHVYWYRQLPEEGLKFMVYLQKENIIDESGMPKERFSAEFPKEGPSILRIQQVVRGDSAAYFCASSRDGAYEQYFGPGTRLTVT.

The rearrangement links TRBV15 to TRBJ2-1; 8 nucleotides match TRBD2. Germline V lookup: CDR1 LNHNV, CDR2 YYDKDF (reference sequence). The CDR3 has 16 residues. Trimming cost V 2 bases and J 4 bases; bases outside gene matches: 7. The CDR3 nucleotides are TGTGCCACCAGCAGATACCAGCGGGGGCCGTACAATGAGCAGTTCTTC. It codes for CATSRYQRGPYNEQFF.

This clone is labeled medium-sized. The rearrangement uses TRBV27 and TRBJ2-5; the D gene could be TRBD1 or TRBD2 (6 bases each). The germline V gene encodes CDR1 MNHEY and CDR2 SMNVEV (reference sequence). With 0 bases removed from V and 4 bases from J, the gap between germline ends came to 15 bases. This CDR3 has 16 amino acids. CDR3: CASSLSGGRVGETQYF. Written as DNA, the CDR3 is TGTGCCAGCAGTTTATCTGGGGGGCGGGTCGGAGAGACCCAGTACTTC.

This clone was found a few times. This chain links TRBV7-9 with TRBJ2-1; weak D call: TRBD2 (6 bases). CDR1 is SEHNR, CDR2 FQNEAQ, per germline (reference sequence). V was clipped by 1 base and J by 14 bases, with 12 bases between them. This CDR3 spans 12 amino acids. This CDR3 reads CASSLEMGEEFF. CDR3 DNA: TGTGCCAGCAGCTTAGAAATGGGGGAGGAGTTCTTC.

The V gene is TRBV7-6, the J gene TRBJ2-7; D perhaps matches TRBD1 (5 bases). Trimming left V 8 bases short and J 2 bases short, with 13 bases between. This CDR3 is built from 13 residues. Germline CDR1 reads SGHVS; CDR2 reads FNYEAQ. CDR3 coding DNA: TGTGCCAGCCAGCTCGACAGAACCTACGAGCAGTACTTC. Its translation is CASQLDRTYEQYF.

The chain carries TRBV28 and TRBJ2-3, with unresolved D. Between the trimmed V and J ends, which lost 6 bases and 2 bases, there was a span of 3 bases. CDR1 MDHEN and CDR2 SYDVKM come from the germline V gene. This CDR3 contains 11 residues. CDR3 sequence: CASRLTDTQYF. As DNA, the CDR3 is TGTGCCAGCAGGCTCACAGATACGCAGTATTTT.

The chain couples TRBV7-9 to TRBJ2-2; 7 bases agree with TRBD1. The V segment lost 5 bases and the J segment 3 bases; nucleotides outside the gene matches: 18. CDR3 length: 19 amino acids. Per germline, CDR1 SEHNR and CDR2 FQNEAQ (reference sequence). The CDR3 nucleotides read TGTGCCAGCAGCCGTCCGGGACAGTCTACTTCCCGGTACACCGGGGAGCTGTTTTTT. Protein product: CASSRPGQSTSRYTGELFF.

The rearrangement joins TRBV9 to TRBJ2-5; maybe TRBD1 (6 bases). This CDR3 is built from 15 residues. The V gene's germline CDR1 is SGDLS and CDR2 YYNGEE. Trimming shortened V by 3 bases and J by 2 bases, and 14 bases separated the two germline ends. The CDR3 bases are TGTGCCAGCAGCGGGAGCGGACAGACTCAAGAGACCCAGTACTTC. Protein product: CASSGSGQTQETQYF.

The CDR3 sequence: CASSLEAGSYEQYF. CDR3 nucleotides: TGTGCCAGCAGCTTAGAGGCGGGCAGCTACGAGCAGTACTTC. The chain carries TRBV13 and TRBJ2-7; weak D call: TRBD2 (5 bases). CDR1 PRHDT and CDR2 FYEKMQ come from the germline V gene (reference sequence). The CDR3 is made up of 14 amino acids. V lost 1 base to trimming and J lost 3 bases, with 10 bases between them.